Here is one TCR beta chain with its context. Antigen: not known. The PCR used 60 Vbeta and 13 Jbeta primers. The protocol was immunoSEQ multiplex PCR, while the TCRdb copy is restricted to in-frame clones and leaves out a portion. The sample records 130,000 or so clones, around 65% being singletons. The CDR3 covers 13 residues. Trimming removed 5 bases at V and 1 base at J, with 8 bases between. Germline loops: CDR1 MNHEY, CDR2 SMNVEV (reference sequence). The sample comes from a study of cytomegalovirus exposure and HLA in healthy donors. The study, taken as a whole, reports: Likely technical artifact: a cluster of highly shared sequence variants. Across HLA loci, a later analysis found differing TCR association rates, with DRB1 most and HLA-C fewest.

This receptor was taken from a male donor in good health and CMV-seronegative. The chain has TRBV27 and TRBJ1-1; D uncertain. Source material: PBMCs. CDR3 sequence reads: CASSLNRNTEAFF. The CDR3 DNA reads as TGTGCCAGCAGTCTCAACAGGAACACTGAAGCTTTCTTT.